These 26 T cell receptor beta chains were sequenced from one sample in a study of shared clonotypes between healthy human individuals. Method: immunoSEQ multiplex PCR; TCRdb's copy keeps in-frame clones and lacks some. The sample holds 2 million to 2.5 million clones, 93% seen once. Sequencing used naive CD4+ T cells from PBMCs. The subset was: CD45RA+ positively selected. The receptors were sampled from a man aged 18 to 30 in good health. Some clones in this sample may be carry-over from other donors' samples.

V is TRBV5-6 and J is TRBJ2-7, with TRBD2 matching over 8 bases. CDR1 and CDR2 (germline): SGHDT, YYEEEE. The CDR3 sequence is 15 residues long. V dropped 2 bases and J dropped 5; count of bases not matched to a gene: 9. CDR3 sequence (DNA): TGTGCCAGCAGCTTACTAAGCGGGAGTAACCACGAGCAGTACTTC. This gives the protein CASSLLSGSNHEQYF.

This chain connects TRBV30 to TRBJ2-2; D possibly matches TRBD1 or TRBD2 (5 bases each). V dropped 4 bases and J dropped 1 base, with 13 bases sitting between them. The CDR3 sequence is 15 residues long. Germline V gene lookup returns CDR1 GTSNPN and CDR2 SVGIG (reference sequence). CDR3 in DNA: TGTGCCTGGAAAGAGGGGCGAGGGAACACCGGGGAGCTGTTTTTT. Its protein product is CAWKEGRGNTGELFF.

CDR3 coding DNA: TGTGCCAGCAGCTTGGCCGGGCGAGTACTCCAAGAGACCCAGTACTTC. It yields the protein CASSLAGRVLQETQYF. The chain recombines TRBV5-5 with TRBJ2-5, with D uncertain. The CDR3 totals 16 residues. The germline gives CDR1 SGHKS, CDR2 YYEKEE (reference sequence). Trimming cost V 0 bases and J 1 base, with 13 bases left between them.

About this clone: Other DNA variants within this sample encode the same CDR3. The genes are TRBV18 and TRBJ2-7, with no clear D. Germline-derived CDR1 and CDR2 are KGHSH and LQKENI. V dropped 6 bases and J dropped 2 bases, with 5 bases sitting between them. The CDR3 runs 11 residues. The CDR3 is CASSQAYEQYF. The CDR3 bases are TGTGCCAGCTCCCAGGCCTACGAGCAGTACTTC. Supplemented by reference TRBV18 and TRBJ2-7, the full variable domain reads NAGVMQNPRHLVRRRGQEARLRCSPMKGHSHVYWYRQLPEEGLKFMVYLQKENIIDESGMPKERFSAEFPKEGPSILRIQQVVRGDSAAYFCASSQAYEQYFGPGTRLTVT.

This chain uses TRBV10-3 with TRBJ2-7; no clear D. This CDR3 is built from 14 residues. V lost 3 bases, J lost 0 bases, and 9 bases lay in between. The germline V gene encodes CDR1 ENHRY and CDR2 SYGVKD. Here the CDR3 DNA reads TGTGCCATCAGTGATTGGGCGAGCTCCTACGAGCAGTACTTC. This translates into CAISDWASSYEQYF.

The gene calls are TRBV15 and TRBJ1-4; maybe TRBD1 (5 bases). V lost 1 base and J 8 bases, leaving 8 bases between the germline ends. This CDR3 comprises 13 residues. The V gene's germline CDR1 is LNHNV and CDR2 YYDKDF (reference sequence). The DNA of the CDR3 is TGTGCCACCAGCAGAGGGGGCGACGAAAAACTGTTTTTT. It is translated as CATSRGGDEKLFF.

This chain uses TRBV6-1 with TRBJ2-1; possibly TRBD2 for D (8 bases). The V and J ends lost 7 bases and 2 bases respectively, with 15 bases between them. Per the germline V gene, CDR1 is MNHNS and CDR2 is SASEGT. This CDR3 has 15 amino acids. CDR3 coding DNA: TGTGCCAGCAAGGCGGGGGGACAGCCCTACAATGAGCAGTTCTTC. Its protein is CASKAGGQPYNEQFF.

The rearrangement links TRBV6-5 to TRBJ2-4; 8 bases are shared with TRBD1. The J segment lost 6 bases and the V segment lost 5 bases, leaving 9 bases of the junction unmatched. In germline, CDR1 is MNHEY, CDR2 SVGAGI. This CDR3 spans 15 amino acids. The CDR3 is CASSRSRGPGNIQYF. In DNA, the CDR3 is TGTGCCAGCAGTCGATCCAGGGGGCCGGGAAACATTCAGTACTTC.

To note about this clone: Additional DNA sequences in this sample encode the identical CDR3. This chain links TRBV28 with TRBJ2-2, with 8 bases aligning to TRBD2. The germline gives CDR1 MDHEN, CDR2 SYDVKM. The ends lost 4 bases at V and 5 bases at J; junction bases unmatched: 3. The CDR3 length is 14 residues. The CDR3 region has the DNA TGTGCCAGCAGTTCTCCGGGGGGGACCGGGGAGCTGTTTTTT. Protein sequence: CASSSPGGTGELFF.

This chain connects TRBV7-9 to TRBJ2-5; D is perhaps TRBD2 (5 bases). Looked up from germline, CDR1 is SEHNR and CDR2 is FQNEAQ (reference sequence). CDR3 length: 14 residues. V gave up 4 bases and J gave up 5 bases, with 14 bases separating them. The CDR3 sequence is CASSSAGISETQYF. Written as DNA, the CDR3 is TGTGCCAGCAGCTCCGCGGGTATATCGGAGACCCAGTACTTC.

The rearrangement uses TRBV19 and TRBJ2-3, with 8 nucleotides matching TRBD2. Trimming cost V 6 bases and J 3 bases; bases outside gene matches: 11. Germline CDR1 reads LNHDA; CDR2 reads SQIVND (reference sequence). The CDR3 length is 16 residues. The DNA for the CDR3 is TGTGCCAGTAGCTCCTACGGGACTAGTGGGACAGATACGCAGTATTTT. Translated: CASSSYGTSGTDTQYF.

The chain's CDR3 is CAWSAPMGGELFF. The CDR3 DNA reads as TGTGCCTGGAGTGCCCCCATGGGCGGGGAGCTGTTTTTT. The V and J genes are TRBV30 and TRBJ2-2, with D hard to call. Germline V gene data show CDR1 as GTSNPN and CDR2 as SVGIG (reference sequence). This CDR3 has 13 amino acids. V lost 1 base and J 7 bases, leaving 10 bases between the germline ends.

The chain links TRBV2 to TRBJ2-3; 8 nucleotides match TRBD1. The germline V gene encodes CDR1 SNHLY and CDR2 FYNNEI. The trim removed 4 bases at V and 6 bases at J, leaving 6 bases unmatched. The CDR3 sequence is 14 residues long. CDR3 coding DNA: TGTGCCAGCAGTGTCCAGGGGGCCTTCGATACGCAGTATTTT. The encoded protein is CASSVQGAFDTQYF.

This chain joins TRBV10-3 and TRBJ2-7; either TRBD1 or TRBD2 may fit D (6 bases each). Per the germline V gene, CDR1 is ENHRY and CDR2 is SYGVKD. Between the trimmed V and J ends, which lost 4 bases and 6 bases, there was a span of 10 bases. This CDR3 has 12 residues. For the CDR3, the DNA is TGTGCCATCAGTGGGGGGGCGGGCGAGCAGTACTTC. Protein sequence: CAISGGAGEQYF.

V is TRBV28 and J is TRBJ1-1; no clear D gene. Looked up from germline, CDR1 is MDHEN and CDR2 is SYDVKM. The CDR3 extends over 12 amino acids. V was shortened by 5 bases and J by 4 bases, with 8 bases between the two germline ends. This chain's CDR3 is CASSPTRTEAFF. The CDR3 nucleotides are TGTGCCAGCAGTCCGACACGCACTGAAGCTTTCTTT.

The V call is TRBV5-1, the J call TRBJ2-3; 10 bases match TRBD2. The V and J ends lost 3 bases and 4 bases, in that order; junction bases with no gene match: 11. The CDR3 spans 17 residues. CDR1 SGHRS and CDR2 YFSETQ come from the germline V gene. CDR3 DNA: TGCGCCAGCAGCTGGGCCCGACTAGCGGGCGGAGCAGATACGCAGTATTTT. Protein product: CASSWARLAGGADTQYF.

With respect to this clone: Other DNA sequences in this specimen translate into the identical CDR3. The J gene is TRBJ2-7, the V gene TRBV18; 10 nucleotides align to TRBD1. Unmatched junction bases numbered 0, after V lost 0 bases and J lost 4 bases. Germline V gene lookup returns CDR1 KGHSH and CDR2 LQKENI. The CDR3 has 14 residues. CDR3 in DNA: TGTGCCAGCTCACCACCGGGACAGGGGTACGAGCAGTACTTC. Amino acid sequence: CASSPPGQGYEQYF.

The gene calls are TRBV19 and TRBJ1-3; 7 nucleotides line up with TRBD1. Germline values: CDR1 LNHDA, CDR2 SQIVND (reference sequence). V dropped 5 bases and J dropped 0; count of bases not matched to a gene: 7. The CDR3 has 16 amino acids. The CDR3, as DNA: TGTGCCAGTAGTTTGGACAGGCCTTACTCTGGAAACACCATATATTTT. Its translation: CASSLDRPYSGNTIYF.

The V and J genes are TRBV5-6 and TRBJ2-2, with D perhaps TRBD1 or TRBD2 (6 bases each). CDR1 and CDR2 from the germline V gene are SGHDT and YYEEEE. The CDR3 has 15 residues. V lost 6 bases and J lost 6, with 18 bases in between. The CDR3 loop is CASTTRRGWAGELFF. CDR3 coding DNA: TGTGCCAGCACCACCCGGAGGGGGTGGGCCGGGGAGCTGTTTTTT.

As concerns this clone: The germline gene is not matched at one end of the junction; a read error may be the cause. The chain has TRBV27 and TRBJ2-1, with 9 bases that match TRBD2. Per germline, CDR1 MNHEY and CDR2 SMNVEV (reference sequence). The CDR3 is 18 amino acids. CDR3 nucleotides: TGTGCCAGCAGTTTATCGGCAATTTGGACTAGCGCCTACAATGCGCAGTTCTTC. Translation: CASSLSAIWTSAYNAQFF.

The CDR3 spells CASQPGLLIKSTDTQYF. The CDR3 coding sequence is TGTGCCAGCCAACCGGGACTACTAATTAAAAGCACAGATACGCAGTATTTT. The chain couples TRBV28 to TRBJ2-3; 7 positions agree with TRBD2. This CDR3 spans 17 amino acids. Germline CDR1 is MDHEN and CDR2 is SYDVKM. V was pared by 8 bases and J by 0 bases, with 14 bases of the junction left unmatched.

This clone was seen just once. J is TRBJ2-7 and V is TRBV6-1, with 7 bases fitting TRBD2. Germline V gives CDR1 MNHNS, CDR2 SASEGT. This CDR3 is built from 15 residues. J gave up 6 bases and V 5 bases, and 13 bases lay outside the gene matches. The CDR3 protein is CASSPRGGDEGEQYF. CDR3 in DNA: TGTGCCAGCAGTCCCCGTGGGGGGGACGAGGGCGAGCAGTACTTC.

For this clone: Other DNA sequences in this specimen translate into the identical CDR3. The rearrangement uses TRBV18 and TRBJ2-5; no firm D call. The CDR3 sequence is 12 residues long. Between the trimmed V and J ends, which lost 1 base and 2 bases, there was a span of 2 bases. From germline, CDR1 is KGHSH and CDR2 LQKENI. CDR3 sequence (DNA): TGTGCCAGCTCACCACAGCAAGAGACCCAGTACTTC. Protein: CASSPQQETQYF.

Only one count was recorded for this clone. The chain combines TRBV28 with TRBJ2-7, with unresolved D. Trimming pared 4 bases from V and 7 bases from J, leaving 8 bases between. The germline gives CDR1 MDHEN, CDR2 SYDVKM. The CDR3 covers 11 residues. The DNA of the CDR3 is TGTGCCAGCAGTTCCCATCGAGAGCAGTACTTC. It translates to CASSSHREQYF.

The chain couples TRBV30 to TRBJ2-2; D perhaps matches TRBD2 (5 bases). CDR3 size: 19 residues. The germline CDR1 and CDR2 sequences are GTSNPN and SVGIG (reference sequence). The germline V and J ends were trimmed by 4 bases and 1 base, with 25 bases remaining between them. The CDR3 DNA reads as TGTGCCTGGACTCCCGAGGGCGTTGGACCCCTTAAGAACACCGGGGAGCTGTTTTTT. Its translation: CAWTPEGVGPLKNTGELFF.

The gene calls are TRBV5-1 and TRBJ1-2; 11 bases agree with TRBD1. CDR1 and CDR2 (germline): SGHRS, YFSETQ. The CDR3 length is 15 residues. The V gene end was trimmed by 0 bases and the J gene end by 6 bases; junction bases not matched to a gene: 4. CDR3 in amino acids: CASSLAGQGAHGYTF. Written as DNA, the CDR3 is TGCGCCAGCAGCTTGGCCGGACAGGGGGCTCATGGCTACACCTTC.